This entry lists 6 T cell receptor beta chains sequenced from one sample in a study of cytomegalovirus exposure and HLA in healthy donors. PCR used 60 Vbeta primers and 13 Jbeta primers. TCRdb keeps only in-frame clones here, not all; method: immunoSEQ multiplex PCR. In total, the table holds tens of thousands of clones. Source material: PBMCs. These receptors were collected from a woman in her twenties or thirties in good health and CMV-seronegative.

The chain couples TRBV4-1 to TRBJ1-5, with 9 bases identical to TRBD1. Trimming removed 4 bases from V and 4 bases from J; junction bases left unmatched: 8. This CDR3 region has 16 residues. The germline V gene encodes CDR1 MGHRA and CDR2 YSYEKL. CDR3 sequence (DNA): TGCGCCAGCAGCCCCGGGGGACAGGGCACAAATCAGCCCCAGCATTTT. Protein product: CASSPGGQGTNQPQHF.

CDR3 nucleotides: TGTGCCAGCAGCGTAGTAGGACGGACTGACAATGAGCAGTTCTTC. Protein product: CASSVVGRTDNEQFF. The chain joins TRBV9 to TRBJ2-1; the D gene is possibly TRBD2 (5 bases). The V end was cut by 0 bases, the J end by 5 bases, with 12 bases between. CDR3 length: 15 amino acids. CDR1 SGDLS and CDR2 YYNGEE come from the germline V gene. The variable domain in full, with the rest retrieved from reference TRBV9 and TRBJ2-1, is DSGVTQTPKHLITATGQRVTLRCSPRSGDLSVYWYQQSLDQGLQFLIQYYNGEERAKGNILERFSAQQFPDLHSELNLSSLELGDSALYFCASSVVGRTDNEQFFGPGTRLTVL.

The chain joins TRBV11-2 to TRBJ1-4; a weak D match, TRBD1 (6 bases). Trimming shortened V by 9 bases and J by 8 bases, and 19 bases separated the two germline ends. This CDR3 has 14 residues. CDR1 and CDR2 from the germline V gene are SGHAT and FQNNGV. As DNA, the CDR3 is TGTGCCAGTCGAGGGGGTAAGGGGAACGAAAAACTGTTTTTT. It encodes CASRGGKGNEKLFF.

This chain links TRBV18 with TRBJ2-2; unclear D gene. The CDR3 extends over 13 amino acids. Germline CDR1 KGHSH, CDR2 LQKENI. The germline V and J ends were trimmed by 3 bases and 0 bases, with 2 bases remaining between them. CDR3 coding DNA: TGTGCCAGCTCACCCGCGAACACCGGGGAGCTGTTTTTT. Its translation: CASSPANTGELFF.

This chain uses TRBV11-3 with TRBJ1-4; D uncertain. Germline values: CDR1 SGHNT, CDR2 YENEEA. The CDR3 totals 16 residues. Trimming shortened V by 5 bases and J by 10 bases, and 23 bases separated the two germline ends. In DNA, the CDR3 is TGTGCCAGCAGCCCGCGTCAGGCAGTAAGTGACGGAAAACTGTTTTTT. Its translation is CASSPRQAVSDGKLFF. The full variable domain, rest sourced from reference TRBV11-3 and TRBJ1-4, is EAGVVQSPRYKIIEKKQPVAFWCNPISGHNTLYWYLQNLGQGPELLIRYENEEAVDDSQLPKDRFSAERLKGVDSTLKIQPAELGDSAVYLCASSPRQAVSDGKLFFGSGTQLSVL.

The CDR3 spells CAWSVGGWDSPLHF. The CDR3 DNA sequence: TGTGCCTGGAGTGTAGGAGGGTGGGATTCACCCCTCCACTTT. This chain links TRBV30 with TRBJ1-6; no reliable D call. The CDR3 loop spans 14 amino acids. Germline V CDR1 and CDR2: GTSNPN, SVGIG (reference sequence). Trimming stripped 0 bases from V and 8 bases from J, with 11 bases between. Full variable domain (rest looked up from reference TRBV30 and TRBJ1-6): SQTIHQWPATLVQPVGSPLSLECTVEGTSNPNLYWYRQAAGRGLQLLFYSVGIGQISSEVPQNLSASRPQDRQFILSSKKLLLSDSGFYLCAWSVGGWDSPLHFGNGTRLTVT.